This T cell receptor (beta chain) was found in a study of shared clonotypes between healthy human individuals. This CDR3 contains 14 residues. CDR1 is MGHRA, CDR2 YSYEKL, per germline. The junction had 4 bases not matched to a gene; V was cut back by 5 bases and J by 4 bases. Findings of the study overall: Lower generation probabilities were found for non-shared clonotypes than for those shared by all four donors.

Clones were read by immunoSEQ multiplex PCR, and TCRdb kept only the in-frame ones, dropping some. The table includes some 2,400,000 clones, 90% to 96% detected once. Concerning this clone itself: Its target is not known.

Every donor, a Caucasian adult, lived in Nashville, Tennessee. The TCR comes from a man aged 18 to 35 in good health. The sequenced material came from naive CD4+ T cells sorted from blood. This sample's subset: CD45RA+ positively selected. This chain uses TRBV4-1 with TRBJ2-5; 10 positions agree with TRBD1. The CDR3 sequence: CASSDDRGRETQYF. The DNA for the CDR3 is TGCGCCAGCAGCGACGACAGGGGGCGAGAGACCCAGTACTTC.